This passage covers 30 T cell receptor beta chains from one sample sequenced in a study of shared clonotypes between healthy human individuals. Only in-frame clones appear in the TCRdb table, and some are missing; sequencing was by immunoSEQ multiplex PCR. The table has roughly 1,000,000 clones, roughly 74% seen once. The sequencing sample was made of memory CD4+ T cells from PBMCs. Subset given: CD45RA-negative fraction. The receptors derive from a man aged 18 to 35 in good health. Some clones in this sample may be carry-over from other donors' samples.

The chain couples TRBV6-1 to TRBJ2-1, with 9 nucleotides matching TRBD1. Germline CDR1 is MNHNS and CDR2 is SASEGT. The CDR3 totals 12 residues. CDR3 sequence reads: CAGDRAAGEQFF. The CDR3 nucleotides are TGTGCGGGGGACAGGGCGGCGGGTGAGCAGTTCTTC.

The V call is TRBV7-2, the J call TRBJ2-7, with unresolved D. The germline CDR1 and CDR2 sequences are SGHTA and FQGNSA. This CDR3 has 13 amino acids. Trimming stripped 0 bases from V and 3 bases from J, with 6 bases between. DNA of the CDR3: TGTGCCAGCAGCTTAGCCAGGCACTACGAGCAGTACTTC. This sequence encodes CASSLARHYEQYF.

This clone was recorded a few times. This chain connects TRBV28 to TRBJ1-2, with a tentative D call TRBD1 (6 bases). Trimming removed 8 bases from V and 4 bases from J, with 23 bases in between. The CDR3 runs 16 residues. The V gene's germline CDR1 is MDHEN and CDR2 SYDVKM. In DNA form, the CDR3 reads TGTGCCAGCGTCGGGGATAACAGGGAAAAACCCTATGGCTACACCTTC. It codes for CASVGDNREKPYGYTF.

This rearrangement joins TRBV5-1 to TRBJ2-7; a weak D match, TRBD1 (5 bases). The length of the CDR3 is 14 residues. Germline CDR1 and CDR2: SGHRS and YFSETQ. The V end was cut by 3 bases, the J end by 2 bases, with 12 bases between. The CDR3 DNA reads TGCGCCAGCAGCTCCCAACAGGTAACCTACGAGCAGTACTTC. As protein: CASSSQQVTYEQYF.

Concerning this clone itself: In the same sample, other DNA sequences code for this CDR3. The gene calls are TRBV15 and TRBJ1-3; no clear D. V was trimmed by 0 bases and J by 4 bases, leaving 10 bases between them. Per germline, CDR1 LNHNV and CDR2 YYDKDF (reference sequence). This CDR3 is built from 15 residues. The CDR3 DNA sequence: TGTGCCACCAGCAGAGATCGAGGGTCCGGAAACACCATATATTTT. Its protein product is CATSRDRGSGNTIYF.

The V and J genes are TRBV6-1 and TRBJ1-4; TRBD1 aligns across 7 bases. The CDR3 has 18 residues. The trim removed 4 bases at V and 0 bases at J, leaving 11 bases unmatched. Germline CDR1 reads MNHNS; CDR2 reads SASEGT. The CDR3 region has the DNA TGTGCCAGCAGTGTCAGCTCGACCAGGGGGGCAACTAATGAAAAACTGTTTTTT. Its translation: CASSVSSTRGATNEKLFF.

The CDR3 here is CASSFRRGGNTEAFF. CDR3 bases: TGTGCCAGCAGTTTTAGGAGGGGGGGGAACACTGAAGCTTTCTTT. This chain connects TRBV28 to TRBJ1-1, with a possible D match to TRBD1 (6 bases). Germline V gene data show CDR1 as MDHEN and CDR2 as SYDVKM. The V gene lost 3 bases and the J gene lost 1 base, with 12 bases spanning the gap. The CDR3 is 15 residues long. The variable domain in full, with the rest retrieved from reference TRBV28 and TRBJ1-1, is DVKVTQSSRYLVKRTGEKVFLECVQDMDHENMFWYRQDPGLGLRLIYFSYDVKMKEKGDIPEGYSVSREKKERFSLILESASTNQTSMYLCASSFRRGGNTEAFFGQGTRLTVV.

The chain recombines TRBV5-4 with TRBJ1-5; D perhaps matches TRBD1 (6 bases). CDR3 length: 16 residues. CDR1 is SGHNT and CDR2 is YYREEE in the germline V gene (reference sequence). V was cut by 3 bases and J by 0 bases, with 13 bases left in between. DNA of the CDR3: TGTGCCAGCAGCTGGGGGCCAGGGGATAGCAATCAGCCCCAGCATTTT. Protein product: CASSWGPGDSNQPQHF.

V and J are TRBV5-1 and TRBJ1-4; perhaps TRBD1 as D (5 bases). Germline V lookup: CDR1 SGHRS, CDR2 YFSETQ. The CDR3 extends over 16 amino acids. The ends were cut back, 6 bases at V and 5 bases at J, with 20 bases in the middle. Here the CDR3 reads CASTAGGGLKNEKLFF. CDR3 nucleotide sequence: TGCGCCAGCACCGCGGGGGGAGGGCTGAAAAATGAAAAACTGTTTTTT.

The V call is TRBV6-6, the J call TRBJ2-7; no clear D. Germline V gene lookup returns CDR1 MNHNY and CDR2 SVGAGI (reference sequence). The CDR3 extends over 11 amino acids. V lost 6 bases to trimming and J lost 6 bases, with 9 bases between them. CDR3 loop: CASRNTGEQYF. The CDR3 DNA is TGTGCCAGCAGGAACACGGGCGAGCAGTACTTC.

In the case of this clone: This sequence is one base from a far larger clone and is likely a read error. Other DNA sequences from this sample encode an identical CDR3 as well. CDR3 loop: CASSPGGQGPYGYTF. The DNA of the CDR3 is TGTGCCAGCAGCCCGGGCGGGCAGGGGCCCTATGGCTACACCTTC. The chain couples TRBV5-4 to TRBJ1-2; possibly TRBD1 for D (6 bases). Deletions cut 4 bases from V and 4 bases from J, with 17 bases between. CDR1 and CDR2 (germline): SGHNT, YYREEE (reference sequence). This CDR3 has 15 amino acids.

The chain joins TRBV5-1 to TRBJ1-1, with TRBD1 as a possible D gene (5 bases). The CDR3 sequence is 15 residues long. The ends were cut back, 4 bases at V and 2 bases at J, with 15 bases in the middle. CDR1 is SGHRS and CDR2 is YFSETQ in the germline V gene. The CDR3 protein is CASSITGIVNTEAFF. The DNA of the CDR3 is TGCGCCAGCAGCATAACAGGAATAGTCAACACTGAAGCTTTCTTT.

A few counts support this clone. This sequence joins TRBV29-1 and TRBJ2-5; 9 nucleotides align to TRBD2. Germline V gene data show CDR1 as SQVTM and CDR2 as ANQGSEA. V lost 8 bases, J lost 2 bases, and 6 bases stayed unmatched. The CDR3 contains 13 residues. The DNA for the CDR3 is TGCAGCCTCCGCGGGAGGGCACAAGAGACCCAGTACTTC. This gives the protein CSLRGRAQETQYF.

The chain uses TRBV28 and TRBJ2-7; TRBD2 matches 8 bases. Germline V gene sequence: CDR1 MDHEN, CDR2 SYDVKM. The CDR3 covers 12 residues. Trimming cost V 8 bases and J 9 bases; bases outside gene matches: 9. CDR3 residues: CASGISGIWQYF. CDR3 coding DNA: TGTGCCAGCGGGATTAGCGGGATTTGGCAGTACTTC.

The V and J genes are TRBV6-1 and TRBJ1-2; TRBD1 aligns across 7 bases. J was trimmed by 8 bases and V by 1 base; bases with no gene match: 10. The CDR3 extends over 15 amino acids. CDR1 is MNHNS and CDR2 is SASEGT in the germline V gene. The CDR3 bases are TGTGCCAGCAGTGAAGAAAACAAGGGGGCGGAGGGCTACACCTTC. This encodes CASSEENKGAEGYTF.

This clone was recorded a few times. The J gene is TRBJ2-7, the V gene TRBV6-1; D not certain. Trimming took 2 bases from V and 0 from J, leaving 11 bases between them. This CDR3 has 15 amino acids. Germline lookup yields CDR1 MNHNS and CDR2 SASEGT. CDR3 region: CASSERLLLSYEQYF. DNA for the CDR3: TGTGCCAGCAGTGAACGGCTCCTCCTCTCCTACGAGCAGTACTTC.

This clone was observed a few times. The genes are TRBV5-8 and TRBJ2-7; weak D call: TRBD1 (5 bases). The CDR3 is 13 amino acids. Germline V lookup: CDR1 SGHTS, CDR2 YDEGEE. The V end lost 2 bases, the J end lost 3 bases, and 9 bases lay between the germline ends. DNA for the CDR3: TGTGCCAGCAGCTTACAGGTGTACTACGAGCAGTACTTC. Its protein product is CASSLQVYYEQYF. Drawing the rest from reference TRBV5-8 and TRBJ2-7, the complete variable domain is EAGVTQSPTHLIKTRGQQATLRCSPISGHTSVYWYQQALGLGLQFLLWYDEGEERNRGNFPPRFSGRQFPNYSSELNVNALELEDSALYLCASSLQVYYEQYFGPGTRLTVT.

This chain links TRBV11-3 with TRBJ2-5; TRBD1 agrees at 10 bases. The V gene end was trimmed by 4 bases and the J gene end by 6 bases; junction bases not matched to a gene: 2. The CDR3 length is 13 residues. The germline V gene encodes CDR1 SGHNT and CDR2 YENEEA. DNA for the CDR3: TGTGCCAGCAGCTCGGGACAGGGGAAGACCCAGTACTTC. This gives the protein CASSSGQGKTQYF.

J is TRBJ2-5 and V is TRBV30; either TRBD1 or TRBD2 may fit D (6 bases each). The better agreement between TRBJ2-7 and the DNA end casts doubt on the J call. The germline CDR1 and CDR2 sequences are GTSNPN and SVGIG (reference sequence). The CDR3 length is 13 residues. This CDR3 is CAWSLEGGNEQYF. In DNA, the CDR3 is TGTGCCTGGAGCTTGGAAGGGGGGAACGAGCAGTACTTC.

The chain carries TRBV7-7 and TRBJ2-1; 9 bases fit TRBD1. The J segment lost 6 bases and the V segment lost 1 base, leaving 4 bases of the junction unmatched. CDR1 and CDR2 from the germline V gene are SSHAT and FNYEAQ (reference sequence). The length of the CDR3 is 15 residues. The CDR3 DNA follows: TGTGCCAGCAGCTTAGGAGGGACAGGGCTCAATGAGCAGTTCTTC. Amino acids: CASSLGGTGLNEQFF.

This clone was observed at least ten times. In the same sample, other DNA sequences code for this CDR3. The chain recombines TRBV28 with TRBJ1-1; the D gene is possibly TRBD1 (6 bases). CDR1 MDHEN and CDR2 SYDVKM come from the germline V gene. The CDR3 length is 13 residues. V was shortened by 4 bases and J by 1 base, with 7 bases between the two germline ends. The DNA of the CDR3 is TGTGCCAGCAGTTCGACAGGGAACACTGAAGCTTTCTTT. This codes for CASSSTGNTEAFF.

On this clone: A much larger clone differs by one base, so this may be a read error. The chain links TRBV5-4 to TRBJ2-3; tentatively, D is TRBD1 or TRBD2 (5 bases each). The CDR3 is 13 amino acids. Germline loops: CDR1 SGHNT, CDR2 YYREEE (reference sequence). Trimming took 3 bases from V and 2 from J, leaving 7 bases between them. CDR3 loop: CASSWDPTDTQYF. The CDR3 nucleotides are TGTGCCAGCAGCTGGGACCCCACAGATACGCAGTATTTT.

V is TRBV4-2 and J is TRBJ2-3; D unclear. The CDR3 length is 12 residues. V lost 2 bases and J 4 bases, leaving 4 bases between the germline ends. The V gene's germline CDR1 is LGHNA and CDR2 YNFKEQ. This chain's CDR3 is CASSQMADTQYF. CDR3 DNA: TGTGCCAGCAGCCAAATGGCAGATACGCAGTATTTT.

J is TRBJ2-4 and V is TRBV5-1; no clear D. Germline V gene sequence: CDR1 SGHRS, CDR2 YFSETQ. Trimming took off 0 bases at V and 0 bases at J, with 19 bases between the two ends. The CDR3 extends over 19 amino acids. Here the CDR3 reads CASSLGEWNQNLAKNIQYF. CDR3 nucleotides: TGCGCCAGCAGCTTGGGGGAATGGAACCAAAACCTAGCCAAAAACATTCAGTACTTC.

The chain links TRBV19 to TRBJ2-7, with 11 positions matching TRBD2. Looked up from germline, CDR1 is LNHDA and CDR2 is SQIVND (reference sequence). The J segment lost 6 bases and the V segment lost 3 bases, leaving 4 bases of the junction unmatched. This CDR3 is built from 14 residues. CDR3 bases: TGTGCCAGTAGTATTTCTCTAGCGGGAGGCGAGCAGTACTTC. The encoded protein is CASSISLAGGEQYF.

The rearrangement joins TRBV9 to TRBJ1-1; 9 bases agree with TRBD1. The germline gives CDR1 SGDLS, CDR2 YYNGEE. J gave up 4 bases and V 4 bases, and 5 bases lay outside the gene matches. CDR3 length: 14 amino acids. The CDR3 DNA follows: TGTGCCAGCAGCCCCGACAGGGGGGGCACTGAAGCTTTCTTT. Translation: CASSPDRGGTEAFF.

V is TRBV4-2 and J is TRBJ2-1; D is unresolved. This CDR3 spans 12 amino acids. The germline V gene encodes CDR1 LGHNA and CDR2 YNFKEQ. Trimming removed 0 bases from V and 11 bases from J, with 8 bases in between. CDR3 in amino acids: CASSQERGKQFF. CDR3 DNA: TGTGCCAGCAGCCAAGAGAGAGGAAAGCAGTTCTTC.

The chain links TRBV7-9 to TRBJ2-1, with D possibly TRBD2 on 5 matching bases. The CDR3 loop spans 17 amino acids. Germline CDR1 reads SEHNR; CDR2 reads FQNEAQ (reference sequence). With 2 bases removed from V and 0 bases from J, the gap between germline ends came to 14 bases. CDR3 amino acids: CASSLYGSASSYNEQFF. The CDR3 bases are TGTGCCAGCAGCTTATATGGTAGCGCGAGCTCCTACAATGAGCAGTTCTTC. Full variable domain (outside the CDR3, taken from reference TRBV7-9 and TRBJ2-1): DTGVSQNPRHKITKRGQNVTFRCDPISEHNRLYWYRQTLGQGPEFLTYFQNEAQLEKSRLLSDRFSAERPKGSFSTLEIQRTEQGDSAMYLCASSLYGSASSYNEQFFGPGTRLTVL.

This clone was counted once. At the DNA level, this CDR3 is encoded by other sequences in the same sample as well. CDR3 nucleotides: TGTGCCAGCAGTTTGAGGGATACGCAGTATTTT. It translates to CASSLRDTQYF. The V and J genes are TRBV28 and TRBJ2-3; D not resolved. The CDR3 has 11 amino acids. V was cut by 3 bases and J by 6 bases, with 4 bases left in between. The germline V gene encodes CDR1 MDHEN and CDR2 SYDVKM.

As to this clone: Other DNA sequences of this sample code for an identical CDR3. This CDR3 is CASSSGGGTDTQYF. The CDR3, as DNA: TGTGCCAGCAGCTCGGGGGGGGGCACAGATACGCAGTATTTT. The chain carries TRBV5-6 and TRBJ2-3, with TRBD2 matching over 8 bases. Germline assignment: CDR1 SGHDT and CDR2 YYEEEE. This CDR3 contains 14 residues. V gave up 3 bases and J gave up 1 base; unmatched junction bases: 1.